The clone carrying this TCR beta chain was counted only a few times. What it binds is not known. TCRdb reanalysed the RT-PCR reads using MiXCR and keeps one entry per CDR3 protein. The sample shows over 800,000 distinct CDR3 sequences, 21% of them seen only once. This specimen comes from a study of response to subunit inactivated influenza vaccine. Study results and caveats: With each seasonal influenza vaccination, the authors suggested, few new T cells are recruited.

This clonotype was sampled from a man aged 50 to 59 who received an inactivated influenza vaccine. The sequencing used PBMCs from blood, collected 4 to 6 days after vaccination.

In DNA form, the CDR3 reads TGCAGTGCTGCCCCACTAGCGGGGAACACAGATACGCAGTATTTT. Residues: CSAAPLAGNTDTQYF. This chain links TRBV20-1 with TRBJ2-3; 10 bases map to TRBD2. J gave up 2 bases and V 5 bases, and 7 bases lay outside the gene matches. CDR1 and CDR2 (germline): DFQATT, SNEGSKA (reference sequence). The CDR3 runs to 15 residues.